The present TCR beta chain was sequenced within a study of shared clonotypes between healthy human individuals. Deletions cut 6 bases from V and 3 bases from J, with 18 bases between. CDR1 is MNHNS and CDR2 is SASEGT in the germline V gene. The CDR3 covers 16 residues. Sorted-subset replicate PCR reactions contained 200 to 250 ng DNA, corresponding to about 30,000 T cell genomes. The table came from immunoSEQ multiplex PCR; TCRdb's copy has only in-frame clones and leaves some out. Among about 680,000 clones listed, around 78% were seen once. The sequencing input was memory CD4+ T cells sorted from blood. Subset described: CD45RA-negative fraction. V gene TRBV6-1 combines with J gene TRBJ1-3; the D is unclear. This receptor was obtained from a woman under 40 in good health. For the CDR3, the DNA is TGTGCCAGCAGGGAATTCGGGTCGGGGTTTGGAAACACCATATATTTT. Encoded protein: CASREFGSGFGNTIYF.